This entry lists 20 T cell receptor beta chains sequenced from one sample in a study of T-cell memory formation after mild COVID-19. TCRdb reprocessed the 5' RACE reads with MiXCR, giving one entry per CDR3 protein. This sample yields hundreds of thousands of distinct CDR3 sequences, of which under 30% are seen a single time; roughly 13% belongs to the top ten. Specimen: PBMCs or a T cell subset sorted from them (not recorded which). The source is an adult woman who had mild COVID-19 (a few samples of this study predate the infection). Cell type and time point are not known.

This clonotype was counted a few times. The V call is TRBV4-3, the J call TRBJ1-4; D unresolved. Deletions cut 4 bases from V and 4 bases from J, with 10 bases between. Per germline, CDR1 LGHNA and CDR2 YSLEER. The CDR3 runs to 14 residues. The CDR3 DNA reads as TGCGCCAGCAGCCTTGTCTTAAGTAATGAAAAACTGTTTTTT. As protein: CASSLVLSNEKLFF.

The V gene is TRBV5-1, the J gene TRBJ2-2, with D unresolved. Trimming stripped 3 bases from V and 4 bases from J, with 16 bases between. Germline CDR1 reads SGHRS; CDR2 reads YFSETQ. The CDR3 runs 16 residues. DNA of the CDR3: TGCGCCAGCAGCTATGGTGGCGGCCAGCGCACCGGGGAGCTGTTTTTT. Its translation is CASSYGGGQRTGELFF.

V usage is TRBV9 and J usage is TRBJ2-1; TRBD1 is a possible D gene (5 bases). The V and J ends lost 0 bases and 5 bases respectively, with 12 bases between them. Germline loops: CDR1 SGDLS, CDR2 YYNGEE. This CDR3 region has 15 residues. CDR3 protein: CASSVAGADHNEQFF. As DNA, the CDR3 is TGTGCCAGCAGCGTAGCTGGGGCAGATCACAATGAGCAGTTCTTC.

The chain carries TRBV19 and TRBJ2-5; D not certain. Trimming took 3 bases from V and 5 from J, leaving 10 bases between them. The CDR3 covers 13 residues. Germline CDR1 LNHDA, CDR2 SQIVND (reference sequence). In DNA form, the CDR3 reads TGTGCCAGTAGTATCTCCAGTTGGGAGACCCAGTACTTC. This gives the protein CASSISSWETQYF. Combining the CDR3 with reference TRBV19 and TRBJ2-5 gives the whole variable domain DGGITQSPKYLFRKEGQNVTLSCEQNLNHDAMYWYRQDPGQGLRLIYYSQIVNDFQKGDIAEGYSVSREKKESFPLTVTSAQKNPTAFYLCASSISSWETQYFGPGTRLLVL.

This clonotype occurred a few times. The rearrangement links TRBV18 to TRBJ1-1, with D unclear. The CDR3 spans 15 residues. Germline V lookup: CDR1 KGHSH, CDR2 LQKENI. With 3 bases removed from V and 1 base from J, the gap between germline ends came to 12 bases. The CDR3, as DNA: TGTGCCAGCTCACCGTCCGGGAGGCAGAACACTGAAGCTTTCTTT. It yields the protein CASSPSGRQNTEAFF.

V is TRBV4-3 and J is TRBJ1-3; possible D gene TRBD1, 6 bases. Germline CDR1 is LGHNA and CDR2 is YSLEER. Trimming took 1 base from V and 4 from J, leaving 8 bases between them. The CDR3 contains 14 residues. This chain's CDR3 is CASSQGRGGNTIYF. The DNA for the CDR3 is TGCGCCAGCAGCCAAGGCAGGGGCGGAAACACCATATATTTT.

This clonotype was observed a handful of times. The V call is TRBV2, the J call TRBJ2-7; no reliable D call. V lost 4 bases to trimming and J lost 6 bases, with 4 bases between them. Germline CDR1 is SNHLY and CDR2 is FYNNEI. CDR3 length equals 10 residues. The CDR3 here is CASSGTEQYF. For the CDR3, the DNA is TGTGCCAGCAGTGGAACCGAGCAGTACTTC.

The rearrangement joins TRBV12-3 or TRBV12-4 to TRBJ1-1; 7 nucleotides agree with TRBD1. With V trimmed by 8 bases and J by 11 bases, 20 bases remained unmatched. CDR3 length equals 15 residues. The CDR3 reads CASDSTGSGSREAFF. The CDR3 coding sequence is TGTGCCAGCGACTCGACAGGGAGCGGATCAAGGGAGGCTTTCTTT.

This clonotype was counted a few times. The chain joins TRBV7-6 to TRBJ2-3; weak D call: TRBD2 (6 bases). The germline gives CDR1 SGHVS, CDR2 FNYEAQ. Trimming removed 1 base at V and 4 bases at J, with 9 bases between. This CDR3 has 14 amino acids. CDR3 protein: CASSLGEEADTQYF. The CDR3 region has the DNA TGTGCCAGCAGCTTAGGGGAGGAAGCAGATACGCAGTATTTT.

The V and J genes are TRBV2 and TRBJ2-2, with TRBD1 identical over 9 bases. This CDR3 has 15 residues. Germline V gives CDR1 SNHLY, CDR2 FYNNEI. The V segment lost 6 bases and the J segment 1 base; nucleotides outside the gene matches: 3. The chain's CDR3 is CASRLGQGNTGELFF. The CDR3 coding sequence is TGTGCCAGCAGACTGGGACAGGGGAACACCGGGGAGCTGTTTTTT.

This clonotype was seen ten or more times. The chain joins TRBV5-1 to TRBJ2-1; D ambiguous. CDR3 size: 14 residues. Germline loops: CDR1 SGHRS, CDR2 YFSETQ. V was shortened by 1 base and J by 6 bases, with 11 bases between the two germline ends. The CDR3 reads CASSLFPGSNEQFF. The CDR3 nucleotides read TGCGCCAGCAGCTTGTTCCCGGGTAGCAATGAGCAGTTCTTC. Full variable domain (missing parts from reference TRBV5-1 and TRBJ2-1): KAGVTQTPRYLIKTRGQQVTLSCSPISGHRSVSWYQQTPGQGLQFLFEYFSETQRNKGNFPGRFSGRQFSNSRSEMNVSTLELGDSALYLCASSLFPGSNEQFFGPGTRLTVL.

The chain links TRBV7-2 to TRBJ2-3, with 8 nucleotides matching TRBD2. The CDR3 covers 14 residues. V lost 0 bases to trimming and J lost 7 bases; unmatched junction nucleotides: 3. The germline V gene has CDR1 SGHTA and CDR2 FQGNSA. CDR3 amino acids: CASSLAGGANTQYF. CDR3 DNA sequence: TGTGCCAGCAGCTTAGCCGGGGGGGCCAATACGCAGTATTTT.

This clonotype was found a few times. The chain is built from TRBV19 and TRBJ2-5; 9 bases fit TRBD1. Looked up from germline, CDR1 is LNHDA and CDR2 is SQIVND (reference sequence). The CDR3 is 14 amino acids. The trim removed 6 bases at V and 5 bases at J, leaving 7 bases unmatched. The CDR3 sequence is CASRKTGGGETQYF. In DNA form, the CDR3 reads TGTGCCAGTAGGAAGACAGGGGGTGGGGAGACCCAGTACTTC.

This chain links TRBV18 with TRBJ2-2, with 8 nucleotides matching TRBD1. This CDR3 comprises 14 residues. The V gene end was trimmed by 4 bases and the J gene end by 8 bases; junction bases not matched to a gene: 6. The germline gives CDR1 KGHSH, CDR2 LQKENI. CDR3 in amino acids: CASSLQGEPGELFF. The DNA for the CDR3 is TGTGCCAGCTCACTACAGGGGGAACCGGGGGAGCTGTTTTTT.

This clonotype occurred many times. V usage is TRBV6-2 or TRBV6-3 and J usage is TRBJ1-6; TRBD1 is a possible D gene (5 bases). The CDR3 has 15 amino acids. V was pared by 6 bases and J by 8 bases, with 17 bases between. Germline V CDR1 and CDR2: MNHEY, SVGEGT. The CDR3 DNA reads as TGTGCCAGCAGCTACGAGGGGTTTCGGGATTCACCCCTCCACTTT. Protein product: CASSYEGFRDSPLHF.

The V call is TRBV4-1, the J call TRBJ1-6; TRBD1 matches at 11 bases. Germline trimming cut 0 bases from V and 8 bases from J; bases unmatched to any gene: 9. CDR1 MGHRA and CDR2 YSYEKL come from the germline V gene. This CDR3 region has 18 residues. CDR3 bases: TGCGCCAGCAGCCAAGAACCCGGGACAGGGGGTTTAGATTCACCCCTCCACTTT. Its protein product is CASSQEPGTGGLDSPLHF.

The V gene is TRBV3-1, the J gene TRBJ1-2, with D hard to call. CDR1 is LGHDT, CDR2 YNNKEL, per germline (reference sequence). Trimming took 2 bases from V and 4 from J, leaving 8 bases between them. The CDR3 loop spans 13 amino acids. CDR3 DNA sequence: TGTGCCAGCAGCCAAACAGAAGCCTATGGCTACACCTTC. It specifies CASSQTEAYGYTF. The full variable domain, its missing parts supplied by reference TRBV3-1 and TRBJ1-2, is DTAVSQTPKYLVTQMGNDKSIKCEQNLGHDTMYWYKQDSKKFLKIMFSYNNKELIINETVPNRFSPKSPDKAHLNLHINSLELGDSAVYFCASSQTEAYGYTFGSGTRLTVV.

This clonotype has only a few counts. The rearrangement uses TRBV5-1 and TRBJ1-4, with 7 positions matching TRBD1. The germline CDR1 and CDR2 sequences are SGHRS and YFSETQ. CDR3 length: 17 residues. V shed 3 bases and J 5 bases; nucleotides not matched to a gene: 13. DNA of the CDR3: TGCGCCAGCAGCTCCCAAATGTCAGGGGGTTTCAATGAAAAACTGTTTTTT. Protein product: CASSSQMSGGFNEKLFF.

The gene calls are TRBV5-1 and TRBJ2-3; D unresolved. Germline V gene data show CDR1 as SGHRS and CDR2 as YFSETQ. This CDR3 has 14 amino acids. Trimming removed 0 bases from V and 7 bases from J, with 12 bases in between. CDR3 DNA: TGCGCCAGCAGCTTGGCTCGTTCCTTCTATACGCAGTATTTT. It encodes CASSLARSFYTQYF.

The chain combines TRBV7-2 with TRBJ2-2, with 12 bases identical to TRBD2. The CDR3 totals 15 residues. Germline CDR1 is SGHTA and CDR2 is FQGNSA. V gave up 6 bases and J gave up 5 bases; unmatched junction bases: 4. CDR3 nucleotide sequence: TGTGCCAGCAGACGACTAGCGGGAGAAACCGGGGAGCTGTTTTTT. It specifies CASRRLAGETGELFF.